The T cell receptor beta chain under discussion was sequenced for a study of cytomegalovirus exposure and HLA in healthy donors. This CDR3 contains 18 residues. V was pared by 5 bases and J by 3 bases, with 17 bases of the junction left unmatched. Germline lookup yields CDR1 MGHDK and CDR2 SYGVNS. Researchers ran the PCR with 60 Vbeta and 13 Jbeta primers. TCRdb's table, derived via immunoSEQ multiplex PCR, lists solely in-frame clones and lacks some. The repertoire holds fewer than 250,000 clones, with roughly four fifths as singletons. The source material was PBMCs. This chain joins TRBV25-1 and TRBJ2-3, with 7 bases lining up with TRBD1. The sequence was collected from a woman aged 25 to 39 in good health and CMV-seropositive. The CDR3 protein is CASSPYLRQGLGTDTQYF. Here the CDR3 DNA reads TGTGCCAGCAGTCCCTACCTTCGACAGGGATTGGGTACAGATACGCAGTATTTT.